This T cell receptor (beta chain) stems from a study of naive and memory T cell subsets. General observations from the study: In CD4 and CD8 cells, diversity dropped from naive through EMRA.

This CDR3 contains 14 residues. Germline assignment: CDR1 SGHTA and CDR2 FQGNSA. V was pared by 4 bases and J by 0 bases, with 8 bases between. This clonotype was counted at least ten times. No antigen is known for it. Both TRBC1 and TRBC2 were covered by a beta constant-region primer of two equimolar oligonucleotides. Nested alpha and beta constant-region primers with the SP2 primer drove four PCR rounds on ligated cDNA. Using its own MiXCR run on the UMI-ligation and nested PCR reads, TCRdb lists one record per CDR3 protein. The data contain roughly 91,000 distinct CDR3 sequences, about an eighth of them singletons.

This chain uses TRBV7-2 with TRBJ2-3; possible D gene TRBD1, 5 bases. The clonotype comes from a human donor in good health. Sequencing was performed on central memory CD4+ T cells from blood. The CDR3 region is CASSWQGSTDTQYF. The DNA for the CDR3 is TGTGCCAGCAGCTGGCAGGGAAGCACAGATACGCAGTATTTT.